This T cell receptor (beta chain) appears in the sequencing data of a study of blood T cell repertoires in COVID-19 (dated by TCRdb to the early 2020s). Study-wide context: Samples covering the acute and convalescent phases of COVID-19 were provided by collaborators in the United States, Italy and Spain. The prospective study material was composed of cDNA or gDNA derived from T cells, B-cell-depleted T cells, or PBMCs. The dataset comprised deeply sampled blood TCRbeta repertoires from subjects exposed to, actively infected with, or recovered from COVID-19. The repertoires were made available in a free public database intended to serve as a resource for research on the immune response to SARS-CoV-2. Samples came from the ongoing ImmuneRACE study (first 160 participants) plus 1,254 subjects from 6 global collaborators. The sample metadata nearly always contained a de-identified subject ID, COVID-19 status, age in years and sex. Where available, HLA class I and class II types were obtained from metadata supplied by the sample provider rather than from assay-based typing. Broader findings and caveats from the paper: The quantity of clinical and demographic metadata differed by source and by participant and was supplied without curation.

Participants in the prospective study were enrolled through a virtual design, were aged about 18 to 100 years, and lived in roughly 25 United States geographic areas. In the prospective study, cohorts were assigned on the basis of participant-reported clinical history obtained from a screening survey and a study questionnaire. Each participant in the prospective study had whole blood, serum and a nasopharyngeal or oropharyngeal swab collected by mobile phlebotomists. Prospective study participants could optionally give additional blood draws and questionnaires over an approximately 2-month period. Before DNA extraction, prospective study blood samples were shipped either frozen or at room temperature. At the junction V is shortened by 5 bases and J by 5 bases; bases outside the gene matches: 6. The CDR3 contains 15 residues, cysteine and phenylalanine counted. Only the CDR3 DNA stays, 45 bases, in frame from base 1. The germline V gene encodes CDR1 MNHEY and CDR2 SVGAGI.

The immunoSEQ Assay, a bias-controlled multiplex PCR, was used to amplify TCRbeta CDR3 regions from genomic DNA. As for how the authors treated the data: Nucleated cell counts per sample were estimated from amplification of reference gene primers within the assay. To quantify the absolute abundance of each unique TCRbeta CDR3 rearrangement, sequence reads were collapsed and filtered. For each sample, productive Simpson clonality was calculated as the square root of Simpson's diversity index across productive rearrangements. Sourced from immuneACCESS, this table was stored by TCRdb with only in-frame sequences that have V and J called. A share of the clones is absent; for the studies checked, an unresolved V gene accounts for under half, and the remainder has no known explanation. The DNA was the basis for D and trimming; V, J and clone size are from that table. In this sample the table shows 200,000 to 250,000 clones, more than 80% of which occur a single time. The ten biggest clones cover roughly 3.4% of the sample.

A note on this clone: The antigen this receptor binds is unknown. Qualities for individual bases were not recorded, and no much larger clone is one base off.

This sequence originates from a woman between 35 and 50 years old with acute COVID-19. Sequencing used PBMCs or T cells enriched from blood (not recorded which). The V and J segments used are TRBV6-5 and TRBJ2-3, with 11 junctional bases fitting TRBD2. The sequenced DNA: TGTGCCAGCAGTCGGAATAGCGGGGGGGAAGATACGCAGTATTTT. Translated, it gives CASSRNSGGEDTQYF.